This T cell receptor (beta chain) was captured in a study of naive and memory T cell subsets. Broader study findings: Far more TCRs reportedly came from tuberculin skin test site biopsies.

V lost 4 bases, J lost 2 bases, and 4 bases stayed unmatched. The CDR3 consists of 15 residues. Germline values: CDR1 MNHEY, CDR2 SVGEGT. Relative to its sample, this clonotype is medium-sized. The antigen is unknown. Treatment defined: skin biopsy from PPD injection site in Mantoux-positive individual. A UMI-containing oligonucleotide was joined by 3' ligation to the TCR cDNA template. Individuals with a positive Mantoux test gave biopsies from PPD-injected skin. Input was roughly 1 to 1,100 ng of DNase-treated total RNA without cell sorting. The SP2 primer and nested alpha and beta constant region primers amplified ligated cDNA in four rounds. Blood and skin TCR RNA was reverse transcribed with alpha and beta constant primers. TCRdb reprocessed the UMI-ligation and nested PCR reads with MiXCR, giving one entry per CDR3 protein. The sample consists of around 25,000 distinct CDR3 sequences, 5.5% to 7.5% of them appearing once.

This TCR was sampled from an adult in good health. The V and J genes are TRBV6-2 or TRBV6-3 and TRBJ2-7, with TRBD2 matching over 11 bases. The specimen comprised skin, sampled from a tuberculin skin test site. In DNA form, the CDR3 reads TGTGCCAGCAGTTCAGAACTAGCGGGAGCCTACGAGCAGTACTTC. Protein: CASSSELAGAYEQYF.